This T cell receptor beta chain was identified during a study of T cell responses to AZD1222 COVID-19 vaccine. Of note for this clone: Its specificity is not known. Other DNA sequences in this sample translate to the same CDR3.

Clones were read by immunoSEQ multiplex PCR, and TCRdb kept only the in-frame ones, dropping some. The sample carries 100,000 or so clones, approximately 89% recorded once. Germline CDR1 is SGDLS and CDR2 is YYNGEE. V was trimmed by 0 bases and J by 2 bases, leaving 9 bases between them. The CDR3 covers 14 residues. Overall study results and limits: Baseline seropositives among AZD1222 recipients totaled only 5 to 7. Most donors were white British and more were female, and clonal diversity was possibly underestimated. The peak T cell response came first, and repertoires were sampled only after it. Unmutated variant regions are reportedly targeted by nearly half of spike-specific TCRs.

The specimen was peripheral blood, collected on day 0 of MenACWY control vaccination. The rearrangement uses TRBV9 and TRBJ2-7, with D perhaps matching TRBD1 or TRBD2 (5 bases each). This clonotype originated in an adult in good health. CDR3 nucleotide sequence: TGTGCCAGCAGCGTAGCTGGGGGACCCTACGAGCAGTACTTC. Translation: CASSVAGGPYEQYF.